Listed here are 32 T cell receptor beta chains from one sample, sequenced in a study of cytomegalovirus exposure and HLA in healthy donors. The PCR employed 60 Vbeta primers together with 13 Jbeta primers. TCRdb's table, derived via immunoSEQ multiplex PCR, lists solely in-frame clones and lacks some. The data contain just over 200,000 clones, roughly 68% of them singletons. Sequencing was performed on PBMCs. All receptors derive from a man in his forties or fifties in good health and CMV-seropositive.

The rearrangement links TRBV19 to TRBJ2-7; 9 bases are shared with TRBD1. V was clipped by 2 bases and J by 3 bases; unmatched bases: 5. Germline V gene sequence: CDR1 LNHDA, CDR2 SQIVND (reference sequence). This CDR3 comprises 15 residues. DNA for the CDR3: TGTGCCAGTAGTATAACGGGACAGGGCTACTACGAGCAGTACTTC. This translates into CASSITGQGYYEQYF.

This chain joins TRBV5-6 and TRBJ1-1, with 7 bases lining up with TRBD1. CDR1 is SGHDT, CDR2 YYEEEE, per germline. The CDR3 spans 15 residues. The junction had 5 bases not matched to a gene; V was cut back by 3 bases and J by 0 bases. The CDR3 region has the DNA TGTGCCAGCAGCTGGACAGGAGAAATGAACACTGAAGCTTTCTTT. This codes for CASSWTGEMNTEAFF.

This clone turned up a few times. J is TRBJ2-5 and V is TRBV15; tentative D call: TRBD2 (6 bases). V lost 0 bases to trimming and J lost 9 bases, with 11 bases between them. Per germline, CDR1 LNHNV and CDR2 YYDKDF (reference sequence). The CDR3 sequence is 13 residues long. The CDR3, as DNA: TGTGCCACCAGCAGAGATCCCAGGGAGGCCCAGTACTTC. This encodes CATSRDPREAQYF.

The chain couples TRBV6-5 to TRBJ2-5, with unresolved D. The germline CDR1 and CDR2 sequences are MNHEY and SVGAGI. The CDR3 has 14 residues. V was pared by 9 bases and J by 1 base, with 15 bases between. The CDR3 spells CARNLARLQETQYF. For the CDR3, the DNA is TGTGCCAGAAACTTGGCGAGACTCCAAGAGACCCAGTACTTC.

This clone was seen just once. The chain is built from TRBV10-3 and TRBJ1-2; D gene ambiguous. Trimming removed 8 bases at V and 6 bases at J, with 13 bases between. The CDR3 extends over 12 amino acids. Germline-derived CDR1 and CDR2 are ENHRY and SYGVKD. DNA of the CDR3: TGTGCCATCCGGAGGGCAGGCCATGGCTACACCTTC. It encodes CAIRRAGHGYTF.

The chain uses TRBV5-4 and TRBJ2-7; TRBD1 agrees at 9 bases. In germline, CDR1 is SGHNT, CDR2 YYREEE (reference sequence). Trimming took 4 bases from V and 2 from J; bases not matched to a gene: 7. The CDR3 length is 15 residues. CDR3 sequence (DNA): TGTGCCAGCAGCCGCGGGGACAGGGTCCCCTACGAGCAGTACTTC. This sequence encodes CASSRGDRVPYEQYF.

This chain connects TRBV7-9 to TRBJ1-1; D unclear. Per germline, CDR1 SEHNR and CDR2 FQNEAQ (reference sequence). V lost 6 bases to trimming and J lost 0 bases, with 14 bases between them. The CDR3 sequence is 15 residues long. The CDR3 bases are TGTGCCAGCAGGCGGGGAGGAGTTATGAACACTGAAGCTTTCTTT. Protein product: CASRRGGVMNTEAFF.

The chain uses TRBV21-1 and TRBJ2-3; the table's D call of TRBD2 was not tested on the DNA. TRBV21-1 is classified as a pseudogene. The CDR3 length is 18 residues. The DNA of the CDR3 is TGTGCCAGCAGCAGGGTCCCTAGCGGGGGGGCCGGCACAGATACGCAGTATTTT. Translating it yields CASSRVPSGGAGTDTQYF.

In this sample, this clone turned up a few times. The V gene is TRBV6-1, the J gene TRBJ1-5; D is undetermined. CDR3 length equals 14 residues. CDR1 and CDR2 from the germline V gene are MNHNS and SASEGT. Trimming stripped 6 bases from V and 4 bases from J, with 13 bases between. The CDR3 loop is CASSGIMENQPQHF. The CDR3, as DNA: TGTGCCAGCAGCGGTATAATGGAGAATCAGCCCCAGCATTTT.

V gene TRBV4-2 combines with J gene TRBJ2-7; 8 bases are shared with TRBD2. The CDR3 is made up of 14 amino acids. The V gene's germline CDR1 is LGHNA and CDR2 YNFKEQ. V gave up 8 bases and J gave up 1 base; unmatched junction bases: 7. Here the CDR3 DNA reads TGTGCCAGCGGGCGGGGGGACTCTTCCTACGAGCAGTACTTC. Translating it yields CASGRGDSSYEQYF.

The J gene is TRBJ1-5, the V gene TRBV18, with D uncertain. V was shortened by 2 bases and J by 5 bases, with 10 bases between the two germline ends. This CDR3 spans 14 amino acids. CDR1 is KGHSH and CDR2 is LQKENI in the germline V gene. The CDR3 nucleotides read TGTGCCAGCTCACCAAGGAAGAGGGATCAGCCCCAGCATTTT. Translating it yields CASSPRKRDQPQHF.

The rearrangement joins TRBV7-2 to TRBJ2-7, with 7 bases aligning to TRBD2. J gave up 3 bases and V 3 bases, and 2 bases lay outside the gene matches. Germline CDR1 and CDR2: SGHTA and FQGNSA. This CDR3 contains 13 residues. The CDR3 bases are TGTGCCAGCAGCTTGACGGGGGGCTACGAGCAGTACTTC. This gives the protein CASSLTGGYEQYF. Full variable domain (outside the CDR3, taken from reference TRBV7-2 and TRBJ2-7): GAGVSQSPSNKVTEKGKDVELRCDPISGHTALYWYRQSLGQGLEFLIYFQGNSAPDKSGLPSDRFSAERTGGSVSTLTIQRTQQEDSAVYLCASSLTGGYEQYFGPGTRLTVT.

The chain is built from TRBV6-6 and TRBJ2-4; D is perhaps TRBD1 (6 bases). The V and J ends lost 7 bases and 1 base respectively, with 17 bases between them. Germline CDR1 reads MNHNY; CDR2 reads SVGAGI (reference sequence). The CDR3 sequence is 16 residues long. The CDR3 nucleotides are TGTGCCAGCAACGGAGAGGGGGTGAAGGCCAAAAACATTCAGTACTTC. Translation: CASNGEGVKAKNIQYF.

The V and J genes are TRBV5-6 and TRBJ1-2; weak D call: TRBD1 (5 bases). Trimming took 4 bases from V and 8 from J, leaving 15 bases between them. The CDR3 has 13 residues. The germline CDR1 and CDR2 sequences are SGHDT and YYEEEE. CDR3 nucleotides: TGTGCCAGCAGCGAGAGGACATCGGCCGGCTACACCTTC. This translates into CASSERTSAGYTF.

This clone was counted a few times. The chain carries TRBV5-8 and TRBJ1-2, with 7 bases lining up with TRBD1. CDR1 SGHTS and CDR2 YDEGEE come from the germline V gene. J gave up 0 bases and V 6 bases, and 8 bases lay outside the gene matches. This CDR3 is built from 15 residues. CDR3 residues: CASIYRDSANYGYTF. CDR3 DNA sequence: TGTGCCAGCATCTACCGGGACAGTGCTAACTATGGCTACACCTTC.

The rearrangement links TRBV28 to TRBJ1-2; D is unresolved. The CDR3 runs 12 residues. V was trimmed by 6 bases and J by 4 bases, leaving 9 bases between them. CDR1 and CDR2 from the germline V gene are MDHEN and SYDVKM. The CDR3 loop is CASSSSPYGYTF. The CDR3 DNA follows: TGTGCCAGCAGCTCCTCTCCCTATGGCTACACCTTC.

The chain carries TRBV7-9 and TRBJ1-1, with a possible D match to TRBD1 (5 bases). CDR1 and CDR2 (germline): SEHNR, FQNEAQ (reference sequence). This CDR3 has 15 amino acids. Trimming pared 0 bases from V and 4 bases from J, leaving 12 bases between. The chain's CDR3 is CASSLAAPGGTEAFF. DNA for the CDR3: TGTGCCAGCAGCTTAGCAGCCCCGGGGGGCACTGAAGCTTTCTTT.

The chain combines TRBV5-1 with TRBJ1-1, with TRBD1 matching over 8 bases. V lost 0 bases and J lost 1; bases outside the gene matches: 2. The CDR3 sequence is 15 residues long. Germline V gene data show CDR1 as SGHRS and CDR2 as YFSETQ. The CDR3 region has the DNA TGCGCCAGCAGCTTGGGGGGGACAGGGAACACTGAAGCTTTCTTT. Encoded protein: CASSLGGTGNTEAFF. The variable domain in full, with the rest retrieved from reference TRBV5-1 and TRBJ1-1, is KAGVTQTPRYLIKTRGQQVTLSCSPISGHRSVSWYQQTPGQGLQFLFEYFSETQRNKGNFPGRFSGRQFSNSRSEMNVSTLELGDSALYLCASSLGGTGNTEAFFGQGTRLTVV.

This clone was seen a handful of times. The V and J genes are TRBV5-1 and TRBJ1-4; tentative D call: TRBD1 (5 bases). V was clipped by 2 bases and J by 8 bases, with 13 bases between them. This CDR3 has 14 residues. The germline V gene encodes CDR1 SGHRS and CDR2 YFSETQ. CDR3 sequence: CASSFGAPREKLFF. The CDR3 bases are TGCGCCAGCAGCTTTGGGGCCCCCAGGGAAAAACTGTTTTTT. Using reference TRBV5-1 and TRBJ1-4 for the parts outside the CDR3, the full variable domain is KAGVTQTPRYLIKTRGQQVTLSCSPISGHRSVSWYQQTPGQGLQFLFEYFSETQRNKGNFPGRFSGRQFSNSRSEMNVSTLELGDSALYLCASSFGAPREKLFFGSGTQLSVL.

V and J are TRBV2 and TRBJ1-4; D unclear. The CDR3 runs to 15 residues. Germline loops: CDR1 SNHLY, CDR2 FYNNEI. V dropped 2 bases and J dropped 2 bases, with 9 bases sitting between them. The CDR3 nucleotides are TGTGCCAGCAGTGAACTAGGCCTTACTAATGAAAAACTGTTTTTT. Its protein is CASSELGLTNEKLFF.

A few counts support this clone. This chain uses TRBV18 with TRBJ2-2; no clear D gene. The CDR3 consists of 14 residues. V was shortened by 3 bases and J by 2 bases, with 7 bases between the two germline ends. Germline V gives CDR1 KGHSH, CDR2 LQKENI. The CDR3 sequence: CASSPGLNTGELFF. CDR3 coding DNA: TGTGCCAGCTCACCGGGCCTAAACACCGGGGAGCTGTTTTTT.

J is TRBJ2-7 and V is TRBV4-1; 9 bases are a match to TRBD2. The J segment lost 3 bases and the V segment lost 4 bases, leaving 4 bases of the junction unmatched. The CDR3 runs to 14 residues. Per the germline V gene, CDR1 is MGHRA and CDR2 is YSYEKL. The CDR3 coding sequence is TGCGCCAGCAGCCCTCGCGGGGGGGTCTACGAGCAGTACTTC. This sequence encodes CASSPRGGVYEQYF.

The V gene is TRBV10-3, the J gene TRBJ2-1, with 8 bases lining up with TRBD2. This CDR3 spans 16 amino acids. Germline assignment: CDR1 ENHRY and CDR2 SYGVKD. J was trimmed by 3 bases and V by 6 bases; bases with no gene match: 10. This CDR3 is CAISDPLAGVYNEQFF. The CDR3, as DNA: TGTGCCATCAGCGACCCTCTAGCGGGTGTCTACAATGAGCAGTTCTTC.

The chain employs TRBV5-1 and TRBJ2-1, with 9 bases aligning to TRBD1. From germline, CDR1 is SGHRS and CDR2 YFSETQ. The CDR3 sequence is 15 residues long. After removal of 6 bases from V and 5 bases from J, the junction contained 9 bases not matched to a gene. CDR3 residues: CASTSGTGSNNEQFF. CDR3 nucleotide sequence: TGCGCCAGCACGTCCGGGACAGGGTCGAACAATGAGCAGTTCTTC.

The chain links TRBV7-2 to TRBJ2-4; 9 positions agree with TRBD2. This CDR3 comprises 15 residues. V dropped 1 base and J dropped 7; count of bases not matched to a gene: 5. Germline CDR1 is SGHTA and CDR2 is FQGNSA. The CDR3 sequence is CASSLGGGAGNIQYF. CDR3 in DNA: TGTGCCAGCAGCTTAGGCGGGGGGGCCGGGAACATTCAGTACTTC.

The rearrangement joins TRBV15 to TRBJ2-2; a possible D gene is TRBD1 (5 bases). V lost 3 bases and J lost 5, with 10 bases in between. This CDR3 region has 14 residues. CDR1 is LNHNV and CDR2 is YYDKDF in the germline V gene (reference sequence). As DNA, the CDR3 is TGTGCCACCAGCAGGAGCAGGGAAACCGGGGAGCTGTTTTTT. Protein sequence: CATSRSRETGELFF. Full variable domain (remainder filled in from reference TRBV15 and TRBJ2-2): DAMVIQNPRYQVTQFGKPVTLSCSQTLNHNVMYWYQQKSSQAPKLLFHYYDKDFNNEADTPDNFQSRRPNTSFCFLDIRSPGLGDTAMYLCATSRSRETGELFFGEGSRLTVL.

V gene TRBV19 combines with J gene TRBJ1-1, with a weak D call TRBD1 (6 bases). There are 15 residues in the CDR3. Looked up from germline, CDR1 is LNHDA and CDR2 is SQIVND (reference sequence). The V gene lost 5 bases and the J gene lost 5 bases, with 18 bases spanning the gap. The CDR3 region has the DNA TGTGCCAGTAGTGGGGCGGCAGGGGCGATAACTGAAGCTTTCTTT. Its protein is CASSGAAGAITEAFF.

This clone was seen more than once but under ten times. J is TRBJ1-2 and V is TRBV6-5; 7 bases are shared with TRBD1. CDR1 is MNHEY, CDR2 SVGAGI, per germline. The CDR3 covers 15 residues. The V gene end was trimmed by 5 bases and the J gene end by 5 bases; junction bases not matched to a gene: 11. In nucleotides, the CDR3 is TGTGCCAGCAGTCGTCTCTCACAGGGGAAGTATGGCTACACCTTC. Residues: CASSRLSQGKYGYTF.

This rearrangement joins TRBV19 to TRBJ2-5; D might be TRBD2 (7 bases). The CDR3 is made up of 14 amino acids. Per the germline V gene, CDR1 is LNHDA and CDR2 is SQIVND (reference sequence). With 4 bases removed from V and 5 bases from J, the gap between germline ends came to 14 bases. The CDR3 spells CASSSGGGLETQYF. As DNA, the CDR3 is TGTGCCAGTAGTAGTGGGGGGGGCCTTGAGACCCAGTACTTC.

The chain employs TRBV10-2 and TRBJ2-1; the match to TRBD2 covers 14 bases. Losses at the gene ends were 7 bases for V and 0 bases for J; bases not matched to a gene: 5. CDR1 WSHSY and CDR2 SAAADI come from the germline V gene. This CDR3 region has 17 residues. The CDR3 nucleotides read TGCGCCAGCACTCGGACTAGCGGGGGGAGCTCCTACAATGAGCAGTTCTTC. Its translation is CASTRTSGGSSYNEQFF.

CDR3 in amino acids: CASSTGGYEAFF. The CDR3, as DNA: TGTGCCAGCAGTACAGGGGGGTATGAAGCTTTCTTT. The chain uses TRBV5-5 and TRBJ1-1; 8 bases are a match to TRBD1. Germline assignment: CDR1 SGHKS and CDR2 YYEKEE (reference sequence). The junction had 4 bases not matched to a gene; V was cut back by 5 bases and J by 7 bases. The CDR3 length is 12 residues.

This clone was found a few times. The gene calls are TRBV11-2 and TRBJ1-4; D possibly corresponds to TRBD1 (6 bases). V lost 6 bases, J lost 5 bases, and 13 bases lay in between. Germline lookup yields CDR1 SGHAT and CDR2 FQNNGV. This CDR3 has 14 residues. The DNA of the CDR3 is TGTGCCAGCAGTTCAGGGGTCCTCAATGAAAAACTGTTTTTT. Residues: CASSSGVLNEKLFF.